This T cell receptor (beta chain) was found in a study of T cells in tumors after PD-1 blockade. About the research overall: Excluded were patients with checkpoint blockade, immunosuppressants, or radiotherapy or other anti-cancer therapy within 4 weeks. On average, peripheral blood gave about 120,000 TCR templates and under 45,000 unique clonotypes.

The data were produced by immunoSEQ multiplex PCR, yet TCRdb's version contains in-frame clones alone and is incomplete. Found here are around 60,000 clones, around 80% of them singletons; the top ten hold 13%. This clone was observed a single time. The CDR3 is 13 residues long. Trimming shortened V by 1 base and J by 5 bases, and 9 bases separated the two germline ends. Germline V gene data show CDR1 as SGHVS and CDR2 as FNYEAQ. This receptor was taken from a human donor with basal cell carcinoma. Sequencing was performed on PBMCs, taken before anti-PD-1 treatment. J is TRBJ2-7 and V is TRBV7-6; D remains ambiguous. As DNA, the CDR3 is TGTGCCAGCAGCTTAGGGGTAGAGGACGAGCAGTACTTC. Its translation: CASSLGVEDEQYF.